This entry is about one T cell receptor (beta chain). Its cognate antigen is unknown. Germline CDR1 SEHNR, CDR2 FQNEAQ (reference sequence). With 5 bases removed from V and 0 bases from J, the gap between germline ends came to 1 base. The CDR3 totals 12 residues. Pooled in the analysis were second doses at about 4 or about 12 weeks. The repertoire was sequenced with immunoSEQ multiplex PCR; TCRdb's copy has only in-frame clones and lacks some. The sample includes roughly 70,000 clones, about 90% of them seen just once. The data are from a study of T cell responses to AZD1222 COVID-19 vaccine. Points from the study as a whole: Baseline seropositivity occurred in only a handful of AZD1222 recipients. The span of vaccine-associated CD4 TCRs extended across spike, with dominance at 160-218 and 743-854.

The source material was peripheral blood, sampled 28 days after the second AZD1222 dose. The V gene is TRBV7-9, the J gene TRBJ1-4; no reliable D call. The sequence was collected from an adult who received the AZD1222 COVID-19 vaccine. The CDR3 loop reads CASSPTNEKLFF. The CDR3 DNA sequence: TGTGCCAGCAGCCCAACTAATGAAAAACTGTTTTTT.